This entry is about one T cell receptor (beta chain). What it recognizes is unknown. One end of the junction fails to match germline, which may point to a read error. The library came from three nested PCR rounds adapted from ARM-PCR protocols. TCRdb reprocessed the multiplex PCR reads with MiXCR, giving one entry per CDR3 protein. The data show some 84,000 distinct CDR3 sequences, more than 60% seen once. The sample comes from a study of tumor and adjacent non-tumor tissue in lung cancer. Study information: On average, productive TCRbeta reads reached a few million per sample.

The template was RNA from unsorted bulk tissue. The germline V gene encodes CDR1 SQVTM and CDR2 ANQGSEA. This CDR3 contains 13 residues. Regarding the study as a whole: Top 100 clones took a larger repertoire share in normal lung. Shorter survival was associated with higher TCR diversity in tumors. Compared with tumor, normal lung showed significantly lower TCR diversity.

This receptor was taken from a man aged 70-80 years with non-small cell lung cancer. This chain connects TRBV29-1 to TRBJ1-1, with D unclear. The sequencing input was lung tumor tissue. The CDR3 loop reads CSVMDGPNIESFF. CDR3 coding DNA: TGCAGCGTTATGGACGGCCCGAACATTGAATCTTTCTTT.